The clone carrying this T cell receptor (beta chain) has just a few counts. Its antigen is as yet unknown. J gave up 5 bases and V 4 bases, and 9 bases lay outside the gene matches. This CDR3 spans 15 amino acids. The germline V gene has CDR1 SQVTM and CDR2 ANQGSEA. Sample barcodes and UMIs were carried by the TCR alpha and TCR beta cDNA libraries that 5'RACE generated with constant-segment primers. Via MiXCR, TCRdb re-called the 5' RACE reads, giving one row per CDR3 protein. Counted here are about 340,000 distinct CDR3 sequences, about 20% occurring once; the ten biggest clones make up roughly a fifth. The data were obtained in a study of T-cell memory formation after mild COVID-19. Findings and limits, study-wide: Prior to infection, memory already included some responding clones, suggesting cross-reactive memory joined. Mostly located in CM and EM were contracting CD4+ clones, with contracting CD8+ clones located in EMRA. Specificity for SARS-CoV-2 was not confirmed among the second-wave clones peaking on day 37.

The sample taken for sequencing was PBMCs or a T cell subset sorted from them (not recorded which). The receptor comes from a man between 18 and 29 years old who had mild COVID-19 (a few samples of this study predate the infection). Cell type and time point are not known. The J gene is TRBJ1-1, the V gene TRBV29-1; 11 bases align to TRBD1. The CDR3 DNA is TGCAGCGTTGTGATCCCCCGGGACAGGGGGACTGAAGCTTTCTTT. Translated: CSVVIPRDRGTEAFF.